This T cell receptor (beta chain) was recorded in a study of blood T cell repertoires in COVID-19. Libraries were prepared by immunoSEQ multiplex PCR; TCRdb keeps only in-frame clonotypes and omits some of them. The sample holds under 150,000 clones; around 89% are singletons and the top ten take roughly 3.2%. Germline CDR1 SEHNR, CDR2 FQNEAQ (reference sequence). J was trimmed by 7 bases and V by 5 bases; bases with no gene match: 8. The CDR3 spans 15 residues. This clone was seen only a few times. V gene TRBV7-9 combines with J gene TRBJ2-2; 9 nucleotides line up with TRBD1. The clonotype was recovered from a woman aged 55-69 years with active COVID-19. The sample comprised peripheral blood. CDR3 in amino acids: CASSTLQGAHGELFF. In nucleotides, the CDR3 is TGTGCCAGCAGCACCTTACAGGGGGCTCACGGGGAGCTGTTTTTT.